Below, 15 T cell receptor beta chains from the same sample are listed, as sequenced in a study of response to subunit inactivated influenza vaccine. TCRdb analysed the RT-PCR reads with MiXCR anew, one entry per CDR3 protein. The sample gives some 570,000 distinct CDR3 sequences, about 11% of which show up once; approximately 10% is in the top ten. These data also formed part of another study, on T cells expressing NK-cell markers. From that second work: TCR beta cDNA was generated via 5'RACE template switching incorporating UMIs.

This material consisted of PBMCs from blood, taken on the day of vaccination. The receptors shown here come from a man in his forties or fifties who received an inactivated influenza vaccine.

This clonotype has a handful of counts. CDR3 DNA: TGCAGCGTTTCCCCGGGCGCGGAGGGACAGCAAATCTCCTACGAGCAGTACTTC. Its protein is CSVSPGAEGQQISYEQYF. The chain employs TRBV29-1 and TRBJ2-7, with a weak D call TRBD1 (7 bases). The length of the CDR3 is 18 residues. Germline assignment: CDR1 SQVTM and CDR2 ANQGSEA. V lost 5 bases and J 0 bases, leaving 26 bases between the germline ends.

The sample holds a few counts of this clonotype. The chain uses TRBV11-2 and TRBJ2-3; a possible D gene is TRBD2 (6 bases). The germline V gene has CDR1 SGHAT and CDR2 FQNNGV. The CDR3 is 18 residues long. V was cut by 4 bases and J by 2 bases, with 22 bases left in between. CDR3 sequence: CASSSYRSSRESTDTQYF. The CDR3 coding sequence is TGTGCCAGCAGCTCTTACCGGTCGTCCCGGGAGTCCACAGATACGCAGTATTTT.

CDR3 region: CASRSGYGVYQGETQYF. Written as DNA, the CDR3 is TGTGCCAGCAGATCGGGGTACGGGGTCTACCAGGGGGAGACCCAGTACTTC. The chain uses TRBV5-4 and TRBJ2-5; possibly TRBD1 for D (6 bases). CDR1 SGHNT and CDR2 YYREEE come from the germline V gene (reference sequence). Trimming stripped 5 bases from V and 5 bases from J, with 25 bases between. The CDR3 contains 17 residues.

CDR3 residues: CASSSRLDDTQYF. In DNA form, the CDR3 reads TGTGCCAGCAGCTCGAGATTAGATGATACGCAGTATTTT. The V gene is TRBV7-9, the J gene TRBJ2-3; D gene ambiguous. Germline V gene sequence: CDR1 SEHNR, CDR2 FQNEAQ (reference sequence). The CDR3 has 13 amino acids. Trimming stripped 4 bases from V and 6 bases from J, with 11 bases between.

For the CDR3, the DNA is TGTGCCAGCAGCTTCCCGGGACAGGGGGCCAAAAACATTCAGTACTTC. Its translation is CASSFPGQGAKNIQYF. The genes are TRBV7-9 and TRBJ2-4, with 10 nucleotides matching TRBD1. Trimming removed 3 bases from V and 1 base from J; junction bases left unmatched: 3. Germline V gene sequence: CDR1 SEHNR, CDR2 FQNEAQ (reference sequence). This CDR3 has 16 residues.

This clonotype appeared a few times. This chain links TRBV4-3 with TRBJ2-2; D gene uncertain. Trimming left V 0 bases short and J 0 bases short, with 8 bases between. Germline V gene lookup returns CDR1 LGHNA and CDR2 YSLEER. CDR3 length: 16 amino acids. The chain's CDR3 is CASSQEVFPNTGELFF. The CDR3 bases are TGCGCCAGCAGCCAAGAAGTATTCCCGAACACCGGGGAGCTGTTTTTT.

In the case of this clonotype: A much larger clone sits a single nucleotide away, making a read error possible. The chain combines TRBV6-2 or TRBV6-3 with TRBJ1-1; D is unclear. Germline-derived CDR1 and CDR2 are MNHEY and SVGEGT. This CDR3 region has 12 residues. In nucleotides, the CDR3 is TGTGCCAGCAGTTACTCGAACAGTGAAGCTTTCTTT. This encodes CASSYSNSEAFF.

This chain links TRBV7-2 with TRBJ1-4, with D maybe TRBD1 (5 bases). This CDR3 is built from 14 residues. V dropped 3 bases and J dropped 8 bases, with 13 bases sitting between them. CDR1 is SGHTA and CDR2 is FQGNSA in the germline V gene. The CDR3 spells CASSFSLRDEKLFF. For the CDR3, the DNA is TGTGCCAGCAGCTTCAGCCTCCGGGACGAAAAACTGTTTTTT.

This clonotype was observed a single time. This chain connects TRBV7-9 to TRBJ2-5, with TRBD2 as a possible D gene (7 bases). Trimming removed 1 base at V and 5 bases at J, with 14 bases between. This CDR3 is built from 15 residues. Germline V CDR1 and CDR2: SEHNR, FQNEAQ (reference sequence). CDR3 in DNA: TGTGCCAGCAGCTTAGACGGGGGGCGAGCGGAGACCCAGTACTTC. Its protein product is CASSLDGGRAETQYF.

This clonotype was seen more than once but under ten times. The rearrangement links TRBV20-1 to TRBJ2-1; D unclear. Germline V gene sequence: CDR1 DFQATT, CDR2 SNEGSKA (reference sequence). V lost 2 bases, J lost 0 bases, and 8 bases lay in between. The CDR3 runs to 14 residues. CDR3 DNA: TGCAGTGCTAGACTCCGAAGCTCCTACAATGAGCAGTTCTTC. It codes for CSARLRSSYNEQFF.

The sample holds a few counts of this clonotype. The chain employs TRBV6-2 or TRBV6-3 and TRBJ2-1; 8 bases match TRBD2. CDR1 and CDR2 from the germline V gene are MNHEY and SVGEGT. Trimming took 5 bases from V and 13 from J; bases not matched to a gene: 10. The CDR3 consists of 13 residues. CDR3 amino acids: CASSPLGRAEQFF. In DNA form, the CDR3 reads TGTGCCAGCAGTCCTCTCGGGAGGGCCGAACAGTTCTTC.

This clonotype was observed a few times. The chain recombines TRBV5-1 with TRBJ2-7, with D possibly being TRBD1 (7 bases). V lost 3 bases and J 4 bases, leaving 17 bases between the germline ends. The CDR3 loop spans 15 amino acids. Germline lookup yields CDR1 SGHRS and CDR2 YFSETQ. Written as DNA, the CDR3 is TGCGCCAGCAGCTCAGGGGGGCCCCGTCGTTACGAGCAGTACTTC. Translated: CASSSGGPRRYEQYF.

V gene TRBV7-2 combines with J gene TRBJ1-5; perhaps TRBD1 as D (5 bases). This CDR3 comprises 15 residues. In germline, CDR1 is SGHTA, CDR2 FQGNSA. The V and J ends lost 6 bases and 6 bases respectively, with 18 bases between them. The CDR3 DNA follows: TGTGCCAGCAGTTTCGGGGCCGATGGGTTTCAGCCCCAGCATTTT. Amino acids: CASSFGADGFQPQHF.

The chain uses TRBV20-1 and TRBJ1-1; 7 bases fit TRBD1. The CDR3 extends over 12 amino acids. V shed 6 bases and J 5 bases; nucleotides not matched to a gene: 6. Germline V gene lookup returns CDR1 DFQATT and CDR2 SNEGSKA (reference sequence). In DNA, the CDR3 is TGCAGTGCAATCGGGACAGCGACTGAAGCTTTCTTT. Translation: CSAIGTATEAFF.

V gene TRBV5-1 combines with J gene TRBJ2-3; 9 bases align to TRBD2. The CDR3 sequence is 15 residues long. Germline lookup yields CDR1 SGHRS and CDR2 YFSETQ. V was clipped by 4 bases and J by 10 bases; unmatched bases: 13. CDR3: CASSVFSSGARSQYF. CDR3 in DNA: TGCGCCAGCAGCGTATTTTCTAGCGGGGCGCGCTCGCAGTATTTT. Full variable domain (rest looked up from reference TRBV5-1 and TRBJ2-3): KAGVTQTPRYLIKTRGQQVTLSCSPISGHRSVSWYQQTPGQGLQFLFEYFSETQRNKGNFPGRFSGRQFSNSRSEMNVSTLELGDSALYLCASSVFSSGARSQYFGPGTRLTVL.